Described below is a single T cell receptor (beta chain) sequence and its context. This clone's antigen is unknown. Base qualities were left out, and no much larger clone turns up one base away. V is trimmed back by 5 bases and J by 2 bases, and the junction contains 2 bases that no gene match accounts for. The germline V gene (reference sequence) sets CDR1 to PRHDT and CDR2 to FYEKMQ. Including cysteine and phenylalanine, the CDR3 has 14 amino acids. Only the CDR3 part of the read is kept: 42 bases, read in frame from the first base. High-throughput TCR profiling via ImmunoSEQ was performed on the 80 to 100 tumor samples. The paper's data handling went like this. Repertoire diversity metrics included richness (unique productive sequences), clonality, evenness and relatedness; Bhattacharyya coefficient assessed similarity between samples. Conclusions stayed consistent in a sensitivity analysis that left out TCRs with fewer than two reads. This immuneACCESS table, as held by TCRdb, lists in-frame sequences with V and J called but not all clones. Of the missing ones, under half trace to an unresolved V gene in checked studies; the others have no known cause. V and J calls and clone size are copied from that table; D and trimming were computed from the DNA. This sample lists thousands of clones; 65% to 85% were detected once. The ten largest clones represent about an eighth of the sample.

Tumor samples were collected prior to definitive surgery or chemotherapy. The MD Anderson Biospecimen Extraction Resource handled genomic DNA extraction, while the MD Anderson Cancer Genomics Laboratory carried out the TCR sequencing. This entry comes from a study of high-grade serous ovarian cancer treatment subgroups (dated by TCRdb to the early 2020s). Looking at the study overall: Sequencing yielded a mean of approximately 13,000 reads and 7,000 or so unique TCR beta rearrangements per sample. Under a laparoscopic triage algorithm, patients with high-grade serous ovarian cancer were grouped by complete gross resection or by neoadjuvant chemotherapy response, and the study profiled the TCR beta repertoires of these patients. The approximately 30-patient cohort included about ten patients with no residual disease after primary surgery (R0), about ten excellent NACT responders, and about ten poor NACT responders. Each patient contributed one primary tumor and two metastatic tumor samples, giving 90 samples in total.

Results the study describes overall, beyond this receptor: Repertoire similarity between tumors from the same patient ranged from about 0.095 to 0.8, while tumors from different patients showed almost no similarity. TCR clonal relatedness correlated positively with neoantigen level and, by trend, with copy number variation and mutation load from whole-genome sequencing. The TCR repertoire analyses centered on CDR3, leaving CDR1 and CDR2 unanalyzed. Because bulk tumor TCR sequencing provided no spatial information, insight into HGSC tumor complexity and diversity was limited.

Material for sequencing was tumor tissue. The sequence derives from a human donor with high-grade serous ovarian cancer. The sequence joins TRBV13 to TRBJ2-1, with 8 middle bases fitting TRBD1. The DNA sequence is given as TGTGCCAGCAGCGGGGACAGGACCTACAATGAGCAGTTCTTC. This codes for CASSGDRTYNEQFF. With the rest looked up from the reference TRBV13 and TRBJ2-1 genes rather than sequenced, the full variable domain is AAGVIQSPRHLIKEKRETATLKCYPIPRHDTVYWYQQGPGQDPQFLISFYEKMQSDKGSIPDRFSAQQFSDYHSELNMSSLELGDSALYFCASSGDRTYNEQFFGPGTRLTVL.